A selection of T cell receptor beta chains follows, all from one sample in a study of cytomegalovirus exposure and HLA in healthy donors. Only in-frame clones appear in the TCRdb table, and some are missing; sequencing was by immunoSEQ multiplex PCR. Found here are about 300,000 clones, 75% to 90% of them singletons; the top ten hold roughly 4%. Material: PBMCs. The receptors were sampled from a man aged 40-49 years in good health and CMV-seropositive. The CDR3 runs from the conserved cysteine through the conserved F or W. D genes are given only for firm matches. Clone size is given for some rows only: seen once, a few or many times, or a class if the clone is expanded.

J gene,V gene,D gene,clone size,CDR3 protein,CDR3 DNA
TRBJ2-3,TRBV29-1,TRBD2,.,CSAGGGGEDTQYF,TGCAGCGCTGGGGGGGGTGGAGAAGATACGCAGTATTTT
TRBJ2-7,TRBV4-1,.,.,CASSQEVVPAYEQYF,TGCGCCAGCAGCCAAGAAGTGGTACCTGCTTACGAGCAGTACTTC
TRBJ1-5,TRBV5-3,.,.,CARSFSRGLGSNQPQHF,TGTGCCAGAAGCTTTTCGCGGGGACTGGGGAGCAATCAGCCCCAGCATTTT
TRBJ1-1,TRBV2,.,.,CASRGGPEAFF,TGTGCCAGCAGGGGGGGACCTGAAGCTTTCTTT
TRBJ2-7,TRBV7-9,TRBD1,once,CASSLEGQGTYEQYF,TGTGCCAGCAGCCTAGAGGGACAGGGGACGTACGAGCAGTACTTC
TRBJ2-7,TRBV27,.,.,CASSPGYSYEQYF,TGTGCCAGCAGCCCAGGGTACTCCTACGAGCAGTACTTC
TRBJ1-4,TRBV7-9,TRBD1,few,CASSRDRVGEKLFF,TGTGCCAGCAGCCGAGACAGGGTCGGGGAAAAACTGTTTTTT
TRBJ2-2,TRBV6-6,.,.,CASSQGAGELFF,TGTGCCAGCAGTCAGGGCGCCGGGGAGCTGTTTTTT
TRBJ2-7,TRBV4-1,TRBD1,.,CASSQDLGGLGEQYF,TGCGCCAGCAGCCAAGATCTAGGGGGCCTCGGCGAGCAGTACTTC
TRBJ2-1,TRBV9,.,once,CASSVGTVVNEQFF,TGTGCCAGCAGCGTGGGGACTGTTGTTAATGAGCAGTTCTTC
TRBJ1-1,TRBV5-1,.,.,CASSPVTGGTEAFF,TGCGCCAGCAGCCCCGTAACCGGTGGCACTGAAGCTTTCTTT
TRBJ2-6,TRBV15,TRBD1,.,CATSRIRGQGFSGANVLTF,TGTGCCACCAGCAGGATTAGGGGACAGGGATTCTCTGGGGCCAACGTCCTGACTTTC
TRBJ2-3,TRBV7-2,.,.,CASSLDQVTDTQYF,TGTGCCAGCAGCTTAGACCAGGTCACAGATACGCAGTATTTT
TRBJ2-3,TRBV7-9,.,.,CSSSSTGLSTDTQYF,TGTTCCAGCAGCTCGACAGGACTTAGCACAGATACGCAGTATTTT
TRBJ2-1,TRBV27,TRBD2,.,CASSARLAGGSEQFF,TGTGCCAGCAGTGCCAGACTAGCGGGAGGGAGTGAGCAGTTCTTC
TRBJ2-1,TRBV6-4,TRBD2,.,CATPLAGGCNEQFF,TGTGCCACCCCCCTAGCGGGAGGGTGTAATGAGCAGTTCTTC
TRBJ2-3,TRBV11-2,TRBD2,once,CASSLGSGGPTDTQYF,TGTGCCAGCAGCTTAGGATCGGGAGGGCCCACAGATACGCAGTATTTT
TRBJ1-5,TRBV28,TRBD1,.,CASNTGVMQPQHF,TGTGCCAGCAATACAGGGGTTATGCAGCCCCAGCATTTT
TRBJ2-1,TRBV13,.,.,CASSGAASSYNEQFF,TGTGCCAGCAGCGGGGCCGCCAGCTCCTACAATGAGCAGTTCTTC
TRBJ2-3,TRBV30,TRBD2,.,CAWSTGTSGRTDTQYF,TGTGCCTGGAGTACCGGGACTAGCGGGAGGACAGATACGCAGTATTTT
TRBJ1-5,TRBV27,.,once,CASSFDSFSNQPQHF,TGTGCCAGCAGTTTTGACAGTTTTAGCAATCAGCCCCAGCATTTT
TRBJ1-4,TRBV29-1,.,.,CSVEDDGIATNEKLFF,TGCAGCGTTGAGGACGACGGGATTGCAACTAATGAAAAACTGTTTTTT
TRBJ1-4,TRBV19,TRBD1,.,CASREDRDRPTTNEKLFF,TGTGCCAGTAGGGAAGATCGGGACAGGCCAACAACTAATGAAAAACTGTTTTTT
TRBJ1-4,TRBV28,TRBD1,.,CASSTDRINEKLFF,TGTGCCAGCAGTACGGACAGGATTAATGAAAAACTGTTTTTT
TRBJ1-5,TRBV19,.,.,CASIRQGPGQPQHF,TGTGCCAGTATCCGGCAGGGGCCGGGGCAGCCCCAGCATTTT
TRBJ2-1,TRBV7-9,TRBD1,once,CASSLGQGSNEQFF,TGTGCCAGCAGCCTCGGACAGGGGAGCAATGAGCAGTTCTTC
TRBJ2-1,TRBV30,.,.,CAWSVLSEQFF,TGTGCCTGGAGTGTACTTAGTGAGCAGTTCTTC
TRBJ2-1,TRBV9,TRBD2,.,CASSADRLAGNEQFF,TGTGCCAGCAGCGCAGATCGACTAGCGGGCAATGAGCAGTTCTTC
TRBJ2-7,TRBV2,.,.,CASSEALVGGGYF,TGTGCCAGCAGTGAAGCGCTTGTGGGGGGTGGGTACTTC
TRBJ1-2,TRBV4-3,TRBD1,once,CASSQVGQGVNYGYTF,TGCGCCAGCAGCCAAGTCGGGCAGGGGGTGAACTATGGCTACACCTTC
TRBJ2-2,TRBV7-9,TRBD1,.,CASSNRGTGELFF,TGTGCCAGCAGCAACAGGGGAACCGGGGAGCTGTTTTTT
TRBJ2-6,TRBV7-9,.,.,CASSLGPLGANVLTF,TGTGCCAGCAGCTTGGGGCCCCTCGGGGCCAACGTCCTGACTTTC
TRBJ1-2,TRBV19,.,.,CASSIDKRNYGYTF,TGTGCCAGTAGTATAGATAAACGGAACTATGGCTACACCTTC
TRBJ2-1,TRBV18,.,.,CASSPPGQRLSYNEQFF,TGTGCCAGCTCACCACCGGGACAAAGACTCTCCTACAATGAGCAGTTCTTC
TRBJ1-2,TRBV7-3,TRBD1,.,CASSSSGGAGYGYTF,TGTGCCAGCAGCTCGTCAGGGGGCGCAGGGTATGGCTACACCTTC
TRBJ1-4,TRBV28,TRBD1,.,CASKGAGYEKLFF,TGTGCCAGTAAGGGGGCAGGGTATGAAAAACTGTTTTTT
TRBJ1-2,TRBV11-2,.,few,CASSLSGGQIYGYTF,TGTGCCAGCAGCTTATCAGGAGGACAGATCTATGGCTACACCTTC
TRBJ2-5,TRBV18,.,once,CASSPYQETQYF,TGTGCCAGCTCCCCGTACCAAGAGACCCAGTACTTC
TRBJ1-5,TRBV28,.,.,CASNSGDPSRPQHF,TGTGCCAGCAATTCAGGGGACCCATCACGCCCCCAGCATTTT
TRBJ2-7,TRBV27,TRBD1,.,CASSRYRGYEQYF,TGTGCCAGCAGTAGATACAGGGGTTACGAGCAGTACTTC
TRBJ2-1,TRBV19,TRBD1,.,CASSRRTGEYEQFF,TGTGCCAGTAGTAGGAGAACAGGGGAATATGAGCAGTTCTTC